This T cell receptor (beta chain) was observed in a study of blood T cell repertoires in COVID-19. Study at large: COVID-19 samples, acute and convalescent, were from the United States, Italy and Spain.

This clone was picked up one time. Under the authors' procedure: Estimation of nucleated cell counts relied on the amplification of reference gene primers. Clones were sequenced by immunoSEQ multiplex PCR, and TCRdb holds only the in-frame ones, with some missing. V and J calls plus clone size are reproduced from that table; the DNA served to infer D and trimming. The data show some 340,000 clones, roughly 90% seen once. The CDR3 loop spans 14 amino acids. CDR1 GTSNPN and CDR2 SVGIG come from the germline V gene (reference sequence). V gave up 0 bases and J gave up 6 bases, with 12 bases separating them. Participants reported their clinical history, and cohort assignment relied on those reports. No more than 2 weeks before study entry, exposed participants had met a case of COVID-19.

This rearrangement joins TRBV30 to TRBJ1-5; the D is unclear. The sequenced sample consisted of PBMCs or T cells enriched from blood (not recorded which). The source is a woman in her twenties or thirties who had been exposed to COVID-19. CDR3 DNA: TGTGCCTGGAGTGTAGGGAGGGCTGGTCAGCCCCAGCATTTT. Its protein product is CAWSVGRAGQPQHF.